The 7 T cell receptor beta chains given below trace back to one sample, sequenced in a study of identical twins. TCRdb independently ran MiXCR on the 5' RACE reads; one entry per CDR3 protein. The repertoire holds approximately 700,000 distinct CDR3 sequences, with 5.5% to 6.5% as singletons. The sequenced sample was naive T cells sorted from blood. These receptors originate from a man younger than 30 in good health.

This clonotype appeared a few times. This rearrangement joins TRBV20-1 to TRBJ2-3; the match to TRBD2 covers 11 bases. The V and J ends lost 1 base and 0 bases, in that order; junction bases with no gene match: 3. Germline lookup yields CDR1 DFQATT and CDR2 SNEGSKA (reference sequence). The CDR3 contains 16 residues. CDR3 nucleotides: TGCAGTGCTAGAGCCCGGACTAGCGGGAGCACAGATACGCAGTATTTT. Amino acid sequence: CSARARTSGSTDTQYF.

There are a few counts of this clonotype. The genes are TRBV6-5 and TRBJ2-7; the match to TRBD2 covers 9 bases. The CDR3 is 14 residues long. Trimming at V came to 2 bases and at J to 4 bases, leaving 3 bases not matched to a gene. Germline CDR1 MNHEY, CDR2 SVGAGI. CDR3 DNA: TGTGCCAGCAGTTACGCGGGAGGGATGTACGAGCAGTACTTC. This codes for CASSYAGGMYEQYF.

Many counts were recorded for this clonotype. The chain links TRBV29-1 to TRBJ2-2; possibly TRBD2 for D (5 bases). Trimming took off 4 bases at V and 1 base at J, with 16 bases between the two ends. The CDR3 has 16 amino acids. Looked up from germline, CDR1 is SQVTM and CDR2 is ANQGSEA. The CDR3 is CSVGSGLILNTGELFF. CDR3 bases: TGCAGCGTTGGGTCGGGGTTAATTTTGAACACCGGGGAGCTGTTTTTT.

This clonotype has ten or more counts. V is TRBV10-3 and J is TRBJ2-2; a possible D gene is TRBD2 (6 bases). Trimming left V 6 bases short and J 5 bases short, with 22 bases between. In germline, CDR1 is ENHRY, CDR2 SYGVKD. CDR3 length: 17 amino acids. In DNA, the CDR3 is TGTGCCATCAGCGATCAGGGAGGAAAAGCTCGTACCGGGGAGCTGTTTTTT. It yields the protein CAISDQGGKARTGELFF.

Ten or more counts support this clonotype. The CDR3 bases are TGTGCCAGCAGTTTGACTAGCGGGAGCTACGAGCAGTACGTC. Translating it yields CASSLTSGSYEQYV. V usage is TRBV5-1 and J usage is TRBJ2-7; TRBD2 matches 12 bases. Germline V gives CDR1 SGHRS, CDR2 YFSETQ. The CDR3 is made up of 14 amino acids.

There are many counts of this clonotype. The chain uses TRBV20-1 and TRBJ2-3; the match to TRBD1 covers 8 bases. Germline trimming cut 0 bases from V and 6 bases from J; bases unmatched to any gene: 11. The CDR3 has 16 residues. Germline lookup yields CDR1 DFQATT and CDR2 SNEGSKA (reference sequence). CDR3 protein: CSARDFRQGKDDTQYF. CDR3 nucleotides: TGCAGTGCTAGAGACTTCCGACAGGGGAAGGATGATACGCAGTATTTT.

This clonotype was observed a handful of times. The gene calls are TRBV28 and TRBJ1-4, with 9 positions matching TRBD1. The CDR3 consists of 14 residues. V shed 4 bases, J shed 7 bases, and the junction held 4 bases outside the gene matches. Per germline, CDR1 MDHEN and CDR2 SYDVKM. CDR3 coding DNA: TGTGCCAGCAGTTCGACAGGGGGTAGTGAAAAACTGTTTTTT. Translating gives CASSSTGGSEKLFF.